The rows below give T cell receptor beta chains drawn from one sample of a study of T-cell reconstitution after alpha-beta-depleted transplantation in children. Via MiXCR, TCRdb re-called the PCR reads, giving one row per CDR3 protein. The sample contains 400,000 to 450,000 distinct CDR3 sequences, over 40% of which appear only once. The sample here was PBMCs, taken before TCRalphabeta/CD19-depleted stem cell transplant. Every receptor here comes from a girl aged 2-10 years with aplastic anemia, due to receive a stem cell transplant. CDR3s include the opening cysteine and the closing phenylalanine or tryptophan. The D gene is left open where the match is weak. Where a row states a size, it is once, few, many or the class of an expanded clone; other rows omit it.

j_call d_call clone_size v_call cdr3_nt cdr3_aa
TRBJ1-3 . . TRBV11-2 TGTGCCAGCAGCTTAGAACCAGGGGTAGGCTCTGGAAACACCATATATTTT CASSLEPGVGSGNTIYF
TRBJ2-1 TRBD2 . TRBV20-1 TGCAGTGCTGCAAGCGGGAGGGCCGTCAATGAGCAGTTCTTC CSAASGRAVNEQFF
TRBJ2-7 . . TRBV10-3 TGTGCCATCAGTGGGGGCAGTCCCAACGAGCAGTACTTC CAISGGSPNEQYF
TRBJ2-5 . . TRBV12-3/TRBV12-4 TGTGCCAGCCTTGCCCCCCCCCAAGAGACCCAGTACTTC CASLAPPQETQYF
TRBJ2-1 TRBD2 few TRBV14 TGTGCCAGCAGCCAAGAAAGGGGTACTAGCGTATACAATGAGCAGTTCTTC CASSQERGTSVYNEQFF
TRBJ2-7 TRBD1 many TRBV11-2 TGTGCCAGCAGTCTTCGACCAGCTGGGACAGATTGGTCCTACGAGCAGTACTTC CASSLRPAGTDWSYEQYF
TRBJ2-4 . once TRBV20-1 TGCAGTGCTAGGGGACGGTCCCTAGCCAAAAACATTCAGTACTTC CSARGRSLAKNIQYF
TRBJ1-1 TRBD1 . TRBV6-1 TGTGCCAGCAGTACGTACACAGGGGGAACTGAAGCTTTCTTT CASSTYTGGTEAFF
TRBJ2-3 TRBD2 . TRBV20-1 TGCAGCGTAGCGGGAGTGGGCACAGATACGCAGTATTTT CSVAGVGTDTQYF
TRBJ2-7 . few TRBV20-1 TGCAGTGCTAGGCGCCCACTGCAAGAGCAGTACTTC CSARRPLQEQYF
TRBJ1-1 . . TRBV5-6 TGTGCCAGCAGCCCTTCCGGGCCTCGTATCACTGAAGCTTTCTTT CASSPSGPRITEAFF
TRBJ2-2 . . TRBV7-9 TGTGCCAGCAGCTTAGTGAGGGGCGGGGTGAACACCGGGGAGCTGTTTTTT CASSLVRGGVNTGELFF
TRBJ2-1 TRBD2 . TRBV4-1 TGCGCCAGCAGCCAACTTGGGACCGGGGGGTACAATGAGCAGTTCTTC CASSQLGTGGYNEQFF
TRBJ2-3 TRBD1 . TRBV4-2 TGTGCCAGCAGCCAAGCTGACAGGGTTGATACGCAGTATTTT CASSQADRVDTQYF
TRBJ2-7 TRBD2 many TRBV27 TGTGCCAGCAGTTTAGCTAGCGGCCCCTACGAGCAGTACTTC CASSLASGPYEQYF
TRBJ2-7 TRBD1 . TRBV6-5 TGTGCCAGCAGCTACCAGGGGGGCGGGACAGGGGTCCACGAGCAGTACTTC CASSYQGGGTGVHEQYF
TRBJ2-7 TRBD1 once TRBV20-1 TGCAGTGCCATCGGGACAGGACTCTACGAGCAGTACTTC CSAIGTGLYEQYF
TRBJ2-7 TRBD2 many TRBV18 TGTGCCAGCTCACCACCGAATAAGAGCGGGAGGGGACCCTACGAGCAGTACTTC CASSPPNKSGRGPYEQYF